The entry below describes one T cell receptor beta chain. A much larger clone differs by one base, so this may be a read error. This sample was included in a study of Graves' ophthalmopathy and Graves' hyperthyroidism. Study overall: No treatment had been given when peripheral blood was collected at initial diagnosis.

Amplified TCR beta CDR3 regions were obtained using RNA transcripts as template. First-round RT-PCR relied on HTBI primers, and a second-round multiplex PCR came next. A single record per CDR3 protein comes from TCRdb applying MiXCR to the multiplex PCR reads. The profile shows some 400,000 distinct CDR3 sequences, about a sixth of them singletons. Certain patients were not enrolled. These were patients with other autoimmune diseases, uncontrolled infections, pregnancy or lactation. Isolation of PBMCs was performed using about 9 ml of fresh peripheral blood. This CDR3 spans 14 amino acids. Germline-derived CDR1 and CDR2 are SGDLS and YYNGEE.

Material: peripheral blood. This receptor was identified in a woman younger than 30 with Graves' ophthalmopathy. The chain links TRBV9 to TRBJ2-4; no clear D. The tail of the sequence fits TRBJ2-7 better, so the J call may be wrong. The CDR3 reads CASSAPNRPNEQYF. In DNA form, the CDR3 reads TGTGCCAGCAGCGCCCCCAACAGACCCAACGAGCAGTACTTC.